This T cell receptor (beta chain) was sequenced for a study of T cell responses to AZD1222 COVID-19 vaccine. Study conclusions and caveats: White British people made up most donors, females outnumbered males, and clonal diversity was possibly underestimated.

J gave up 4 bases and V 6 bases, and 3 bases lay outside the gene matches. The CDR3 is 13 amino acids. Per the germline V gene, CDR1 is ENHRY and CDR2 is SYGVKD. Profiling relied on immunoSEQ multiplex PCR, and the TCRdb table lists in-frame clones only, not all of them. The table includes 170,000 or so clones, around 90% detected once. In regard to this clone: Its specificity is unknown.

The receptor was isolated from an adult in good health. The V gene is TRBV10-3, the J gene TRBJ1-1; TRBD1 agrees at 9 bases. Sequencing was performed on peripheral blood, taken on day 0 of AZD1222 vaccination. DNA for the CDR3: TGTGCCATCAGGGGACAGGGACCCACTGAAGCTTTCTTT. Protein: CAIRGQGPTEAFF.